These 19 T cell receptor beta chains were all obtained from the same sample, sequenced in a study of blood T cell repertoires in COVID-19. Sequencing was performed with immunoSEQ multiplex PCR; in TCRdb, only in-frame clones are kept and a portion is missing. The sample lists roughly 180,000 clones, 80% to 85% occurring once. Sequencing was performed on peripheral blood. Source of these receptors: a middle-aged woman with COVID-19, enrolled during active disease.

This chain links TRBV27 with TRBJ2-5; the D is unclear. This CDR3 has 12 amino acids. Germline values: CDR1 MNHEY, CDR2 SMNVEV (reference sequence). V lost 3 bases and J 2 bases, leaving 4 bases between the germline ends. The CDR3 coding sequence is TGTGCCAGCAGTTTCCGGCAAGAGACCCAGTACTTC. Translating gives CASSFRQETQYF.

The chain recombines TRBV5-1 with TRBJ1-2; 8 bases match TRBD1. The CDR3 consists of 12 residues. Looked up from germline, CDR1 is SGHRS and CDR2 is YFSETQ. V gave up 4 bases and J gave up 8 bases; unmatched junction bases: 4. CDR3: CASSLRGQGYTF. The CDR3 region has the DNA TGCGCCAGCAGCCTCAGGGGGCAAGGCTACACCTTC.

J is TRBJ1-1 and V is TRBV11-3; D possibly corresponds to TRBD1 (5 bases). In germline, CDR1 is SGHNT, CDR2 YENEEA. The CDR3 has 15 residues. Trimming cost V 5 bases and J 4 bases, with 17 bases left between them. In DNA form, the CDR3 reads TGTGCCAGCAGCCCAGGGCGGAGGGGAGTCACTGAAGCTTTCTTT. This gives the protein CASSPGRRGVTEAFF.

The V call is TRBV6-5, the J call TRBJ2-7; D may be TRBD2 (6 bases). Germline V gene data show CDR1 as MNHEY and CDR2 as SVGAGI. This CDR3 comprises 15 residues. V dropped 3 bases and J dropped 2 bases, with 14 bases sitting between them. The CDR3 region is CASSYSRSGAYEQYF. The CDR3 bases are TGTGCCAGCAGTTATTCCAGGTCGGGGGCCTACGAGCAGTACTTC.

The chain recombines TRBV6-2 or TRBV6-3 with TRBJ2-1; 14 bases align to TRBD2. CDR1 is MNHEY, CDR2 SVGEGT, per germline. CDR3 size: 15 residues. J gave up 6 bases and V 6 bases, and 4 bases lay outside the gene matches. The CDR3: CASSPGLAGGNEQFF. CDR3 coding DNA: TGTGCCAGCAGCCCAGGACTAGCGGGAGGCAATGAGCAGTTCTTC.

The chain carries TRBV5-3 and TRBJ1-6, with D maybe TRBD1 (6 bases). TRBV5-3 is known as an ORF, though its function is uncertain. This CDR3 spans 18 amino acids. Trimming stripped 4 bases from V and 4 bases from J, with 21 bases between. In DNA, the CDR3 is TGTGCCAGAAGCCCCCGGGACGGGGGGGGGCCTTATAATTCACCCCTCCACTTT. It translates to CARSPRDGGGPYNSPLHF.

This clone was recorded once. The gene calls are TRBV9 and TRBJ1-2; TRBD1 is a possible D gene (6 bases). The V and J ends lost 4 bases and 8 bases respectively, with 24 bases between them. CDR1 is SGDLS, CDR2 YYNGEE, per germline. The CDR3 sequence is 16 residues long. CDR3 residues: CASSPQSGEGGRGYTF. CDR3 nucleotide sequence: TGTGCCAGCAGCCCTCAAAGCGGGGAGGGGGGTCGAGGCTACACCTTC. Looking up the rest from reference TRBV9 and TRBJ1-2 gives the full variable domain: DSGVTQTPKHLITATGQRVTLRCSPRSGDLSVYWYQQSLDQGLQFLIQYYNGEERAKGNILERFSAQQFPDLHSELNLSSLELGDSALYFCASSPQSGEGGRGYTFGSGTRLTVV.

This clone was seen more than once but under ten times. The rearrangement uses TRBV24-1 and TRBJ1-2; 9 positions agree with TRBD1. Germline-derived CDR1 and CDR2 are KGHDR and SFDVKD. This CDR3 region has 14 residues. The ends lost 1 base at V and 7 bases at J; junction bases unmatched: 3. The CDR3 reads CATSDFTGGRGYTF. The CDR3 coding sequence is TGTGCCACCAGTGATTTCACAGGGGGCCGTGGCTACACCTTC.

The chain links TRBV30 to TRBJ1-1; D is uncertain. Germline CDR1 GTSNPN, CDR2 SVGIG (reference sequence). The CDR3 sequence is 14 residues long. The V gene lost 2 bases and the J gene lost 6 bases, with 16 bases spanning the gap. CDR3 sequence (DNA): TGTGCCTGGAGTCCCGGTTTGAGGATGCCTGAAGCTTTCTTT. Translation gives CAWSPGLRMPEAFF.

The V gene is TRBV3-1 (or the pseudogene TRBV3-2), the J gene TRBJ1-6, with TRBD1 matching over 9 bases. Germline CDR1 is LGHDT and CDR2 is YNNKEL (reference sequence). The CDR3 length is 18 residues. The V gene end was trimmed by 4 bases and the J gene end by 9 bases; junction bases not matched to a gene: 16. In nucleotides, the CDR3 is TGTGCCAGCAGCCCGGGACAGGGAATGATTAACTTAGGTTCACCCCTCCACTTT. As protein: CASSPGQGMINLGSPLHF.

V gene TRBV7-2 combines with J gene TRBJ1-2; a possible D gene is TRBD1 (6 bases). V lost 5 bases, J lost 6 bases, and 22 bases lay in between. CDR1 is SGHTA and CDR2 is FQGNSA in the germline V gene. The CDR3 has 16 amino acids. CDR3 bases: TGTGCCAGCAGCCCCCGGCAGGGGCTCTTAGTCGATGGCTACACCTTC. Protein: CASSPRQGLLVDGYTF.

This clone was observed a handful of times. The CDR3 DNA reads as TGTGCCAGCAGTGGACAGGGGAGAGGGTCTGGAAACACCATATATTTT. Its protein is CASSGQGRGSGNTIYF. This sequence joins TRBV28 and TRBJ1-3; 9 bases are a match to TRBD1. Germline V gene sequence: CDR1 MDHEN, CDR2 SYDVKM. This CDR3 spans 16 amino acids. The V segment lost 5 bases and the J segment 1 base; nucleotides outside the gene matches: 6.

The chain has TRBV5-1 and TRBJ1-2; no clear D gene. There are 13 residues in the CDR3. Deletions cut 4 bases from V and 4 bases from J, with 11 bases between. Germline CDR1 and CDR2: SGHRS and YFSETQ. The CDR3 nucleotides read TGCGCCAGCAGCCCGGGAGCCGTCTATGGCTACACCTTC. Amino acid sequence: CASSPGAVYGYTF.

This chain links TRBV27 with TRBJ2-2; 7 bases map to TRBD2. Germline CDR1 reads MNHEY; CDR2 reads SMNVEV (reference sequence). V trimming: 3 bases; J trimming: 5 bases; junction bases outside the gene matches: 6. CDR3 size: 15 residues. DNA for the CDR3: TGTGCCAGCAGTTTTTCGCGGGAGTTGACCGGGGAGCTGTTTTTT. It codes for CASSFSRELTGELFF.

On this clone: Other nucleotide sequences in the sample specify the same CDR3. The V call is TRBV27, the J call TRBJ2-7; 8 nucleotides line up with TRBD1. Germline CDR1 and CDR2: MNHEY and SMNVEV (reference sequence). This CDR3 is built from 15 residues. J gave up 2 bases and V 6 bases, and 9 bases lay outside the gene matches. CDR3 amino acids: CASSPTGTGPYEQYF. Here the CDR3 DNA reads TGTGCCAGCAGCCCAACCGGGACAGGCCCCTACGAGCAGTACTTC.

The chain employs TRBV7-9 and TRBJ2-1; 7 positions match TRBD2. CDR1 and CDR2 from the germline V gene are SEHNR and FQNEAQ (reference sequence). J was trimmed by 5 bases and V by 5 bases; bases with no gene match: 18. The CDR3 has 18 residues. The CDR3 DNA follows: TGTGCCAGCAGCGGACCTGTCGCGAGCGGGACTTACCACAATGAGCAGTTCTTC. Residues: CASSGPVASGTYHNEQFF.

The J gene is TRBJ2-7, the V gene TRBV7-6; the match to TRBD1 covers 7 bases. Per the germline V gene, CDR1 is SGHVS and CDR2 is FNYEAQ. The CDR3 covers 16 residues. The J segment lost 5 bases and the V segment lost 4 bases, leaving 14 bases of the junction unmatched. CDR3 sequence: CASSSKKTGLWDEQYF. For the CDR3, the DNA is TGTGCCAGCAGCTCGAAGAAGACAGGGCTCTGGGACGAGCAGTACTTC.

The CDR3 protein is CASSSSTYGYTF. DNA of the CDR3: TGTGCCAGCAGCTCTTCTACCTATGGCTACACCTTC. V gene TRBV28 combines with J gene TRBJ1-2, with D hard to call. The V and J ends lost 6 bases and 4 bases respectively, with 9 bases between them. CDR1 MDHEN and CDR2 SYDVKM come from the germline V gene. The CDR3 has 12 amino acids.

The rearrangement joins TRBV5-4 to TRBJ1-1; 7 positions match TRBD1. Trimming took 5 bases from V and 5 from J; bases not matched to a gene: 9. The CDR3 has 14 residues. CDR1 and CDR2 (germline): SGHNT, YYREEE (reference sequence). The DNA of the CDR3 is TGTGCCAGCAGATCCCGACAGGGATGGACTGAAGCTTTCTTT. Protein product: CASRSRQGWTEAFF.